This note documents a single T cell receptor beta chain sequence. Terminally differentiated effector memory CD45RA+ cells were excluded from the naive CD8 cells, which were CD45RO-negative and positively selected for CCR7. These data are taken from a study of shared clonotypes between healthy human individuals. The repertoire was sequenced with immunoSEQ multiplex PCR; TCRdb's copy has only in-frame clones and lacks some. The sample shows roughly 2,000,000 clones, around 96% of them seen only once. This sequence was found in a man younger than 35 in good health. Material: naive CD8+ T cells sorted from blood.

Here the CDR3 reads CASSKGIVGLYGYTF. The DNA of the CDR3 is TGTGCCAGCAGCAAGGGGATCGTAGGTCTCTATGGCTACACCTTC. J is TRBJ1-2 and V is TRBV21-1. TRBV21-1 is termed a pseudogene. The CDR3 sequence is 15 residues long.